This T cell receptor (beta chain) was identified in a study of tumor-infiltrating lymphocytes in primary liver carcinoma. Study context: The study included patients who were men and women aged 30 to 69 years.

For each extraction, RNA and DNA were obtained together from 20-30 mg of unsorted bulk tissue. A constant-region primer served to make TCR beta cDNA from roughly 500 ng total RNA. Investigators got TCR beta libraries out of three nested multiplex PCR rounds, done with slightly modified ARM-PCR. Amplification in the first two PCR rounds was performed using TRBV1-TRBV30 forward primers and a C-beta reverse primer for around 11 cycles each. Using its own MiXCR run on the multiplex PCR reads, TCRdb lists one record per CDR3 protein. The sample carries some 87,000 distinct CDR3 sequences, around 68% recorded once. CDR3 length: 15 residues. CDR1 and CDR2 from the germline V gene are SGHDN and FVKESK. V was pared by 1 base and J by 11 bases, with 18 bases between.

This clonotype was obtained from a man between 35 and 55 years old with primary liver carcinoma and hepatitis B virus infection. Input material: tumor-adjacent normal liver tissue. V and J are TRBV14 and TRBJ2-1; TRBD2 is a possible D gene (5 bases). The CDR3 loop is CASSQGRGVTYKQFF. The CDR3 bases are TGTGCCAGCAGCCAAGGTCGGGGAGTCACGTACAAGCAGTTCTTC.